The 16 T cell receptor beta chains below all came from one sample that was sequenced in a study of human T cells and chemical hapten exposure. MiXCR, run by TCRdb on the RACE reads, gives a single entry per CDR3 protein. The profile covers 150,000 to 200,000 distinct CDR3 sequences, with 24% appearing a single time and about 2.3% taken by the ten largest. Time point specified: patch test 3, about 24 weeks after DPC sensitization. Treatment: therapeutic diphenylcyclopropenone sensitization with weekly scalp DPC. The material sequenced was whole blood, taken in connection with sensitization to the hapten diphenylcyclopropenone (DPC). Receptors were obtained from a woman between 35 and 50 years old with alopecia areata. Some clones in this sample may be carry-over from other donors' samples.

This clonotype was seen only a few times. The chain is built from TRBV7-9 and TRBJ2-1; 9 bases match TRBD1. V lost 5 bases and J lost 6; bases outside the gene matches: 17. Per the germline V gene, CDR1 is SEHNR and CDR2 is FQNEAQ (reference sequence). This CDR3 comprises 18 residues. The CDR3 sequence: CASSHVLSRDRVGNEQFF. For the CDR3, the DNA is TGTGCCAGCAGCCACGTCTTGAGCCGGGACAGGGTAGGCAATGAGCAGTTCTTC.

In this sample, this clonotype turned up many times. The V and J genes are TRBV20-1 and TRBJ2-3, with D perhaps assigned TRBD1 or TRBD2 (6 bases each). The germline V gene encodes CDR1 DFQATT and CDR2 SNEGSKA (reference sequence). The length of the CDR3 is 15 residues. V shed 4 bases and J shed 4 bases, with 18 bases lying between them. CDR3 DNA: TGCAGTGCTATGGACCCCTCGAGGGGGGCAGATACGCAGTATTTT. Encoded protein: CSAMDPSRGADTQYF.

The chain joins TRBV7-2 to TRBJ1-5; the D is unclear. Germline V gene data show CDR1 as SGHTA and CDR2 as FQGNSA. This CDR3 has 12 amino acids. Trimming left V 6 bases short and J 3 bases short, with 6 bases between. The CDR3 coding sequence is TGTGCCAGCAGTGAGAACAATCAGCCCCAGCATTTT. It is translated as CASSENNQPQHF.

This clonotype was observed a handful of times. V is TRBV20-1 and J is TRBJ2-7; 9 nucleotides line up with TRBD1. The CDR3 contains 11 residues. V gave up 3 bases and J gave up 6 bases; unmatched junction bases: 0. Per the germline V gene, CDR1 is DFQATT and CDR2 is SNEGSKA (reference sequence). In nucleotides, the CDR3 is TGCAGTGCTAGGGGACAGGGCGAGCAGTACTTC. It encodes CSARGQGEQYF.

The chain joins TRBV9 to TRBJ2-7; D is ambiguous. V gave up 0 bases and J gave up 0 bases, with 7 bases separating them. Per the germline V gene, CDR1 is SGDLS and CDR2 is YYNGEE. The CDR3 runs to 14 residues. DNA for the CDR3: TGTGCCAGCAGCGTAGGTGCGCTCTCCTACGAGCAGTACTTC. Translation: CASSVGALSYEQYF.

This clonotype came up many times. This rearrangement joins TRBV6-2 or TRBV6-3 to TRBJ2-7, with 7 positions matching TRBD2. Germline V lookup: CDR1 MNHEY, CDR2 SVGEGT. The ends lost 7 bases at V and 2 bases at J; junction bases unmatched: 5. The CDR3 sequence is 13 residues long. CDR3 residues: CASIRAGPYEQYF. The CDR3 DNA follows: TGTGCCAGCATTAGAGCGGGACCCTACGAGCAGTACTTC.

The gene calls are TRBV10-3 and TRBJ2-1; either TRBD1 or TRBD2 may supply D (5 bases each). The length of the CDR3 is 14 residues. The V gene lost 11 bases and the J gene lost 4 bases, with 18 bases spanning the gap. The germline CDR1 and CDR2 sequences are ENHRY and SYGVKD. As DNA, the CDR3 is TGTGCCTCCCGGGACGAGCAAATATACAATGAGCAGTTCTTC. Translated, it gives CASRDEQIYNEQFF.

This clonotype occurred many times. J is TRBJ2-7 and V is TRBV7-3; D may be TRBD2 (6 bases). The CDR3 length is 13 residues. CDR1 is SGHTA, CDR2 FQGTGA, per germline. V was trimmed by 5 bases and J by 6 bases, leaving 14 bases between them. The CDR3 is CASSAGLNLEQYF. Written as DNA, the CDR3 is TGTGCCAGCAGCGCGGGACTGAACCTCGAGCAGTACTTC.

This clonotype was detected a few times. This chain links TRBV27 with TRBJ2-7, with TRBD1 as a possible D gene (8 bases). The CDR3 runs 16 residues. Germline CDR1 and CDR2: MNHEY and SMNVEV (reference sequence). V was shortened by 0 bases and J by 10 bases, with 22 bases between the two germline ends. Written as DNA, the CDR3 is TGTGCCAGCAGTTTATCCGGGGGGACAGGCTCGGCGTTACAGTACTTC. Protein sequence: CASSLSGGTGSALQYF.

The chain is built from TRBV20-1 and TRBJ1-5; D remains unclear. The CDR3 is 13 amino acids. Germline V lookup: CDR1 DFQATT, CDR2 SNEGSKA (reference sequence). V was pared by 3 bases and J by 2 bases, with 8 bases between. CDR3 region: CSASNMGNQPQHF. In nucleotides, the CDR3 is TGCAGTGCTAGCAACATGGGCAATCAGCCCCAGCATTTT.

The sample holds many counts of this clonotype. The V gene is TRBV28, the J gene TRBJ1-4; no definite D call. Trimming removed 5 bases from V and 5 bases from J, with 6 bases in between. Germline loops: CDR1 MDHEN, CDR2 SYDVKM. The CDR3 extends over 12 amino acids. CDR3 region: CASSLQNEKLFF. The CDR3 DNA reads as TGTGCCAGCAGTCTCCAAAATGAAAAACTGTTTTTT.

This clonotype occurred a few times. The chain employs TRBV10-3 and TRBJ2-1; 11 bases match TRBD2. Germline V lookup: CDR1 ENHRY, CDR2 SYGVKD. After removal of 5 bases from V and 2 bases from J, the junction contained 5 bases not matched to a gene. The CDR3 runs to 16 residues. In DNA form, the CDR3 reads TGTGCCATCAGTCAACTTAGCGGGAGGGCCTACAATGAGCAGTTCTTC. Its translation is CAISQLSGRAYNEQFF.

The rearrangement links TRBV5-1 to TRBJ2-5; 7 bases fit TRBD2. The CDR3 sequence is 15 residues long. The germline CDR1 and CDR2 sequences are SGHRS and YFSETQ. The V segment lost 4 bases and the J segment 4 bases; nucleotides outside the gene matches: 10. The CDR3 sequence is CASSVQAREGETQYF. The CDR3 DNA reads TGCGCCAGCAGCGTCCAGGCCAGGGAGGGAGAGACCCAGTACTTC.

The rearrangement uses TRBV12-3 or TRBV12-4 and TRBJ2-5; possibly TRBD1 or TRBD2 for D (6 bases each). The CDR3 covers 12 residues. The V end was cut by 10 bases, the J end by 2 bases, with 11 bases between. The CDR3 DNA is TGTGCCACCCAGGGGAGGCAAGAGACCCAGTACTTC. Amino acid sequence: CATQGRQETQYF.

This clonotype occurred many times. The genes are TRBV27 and TRBJ1-1; D might be TRBD1 (6 bases). Trimming took off 2 bases at V and 4 bases at J, with 8 bases between the two ends. The CDR3 contains 13 residues. The V gene's germline CDR1 is MNHEY and CDR2 SMNVEV (reference sequence). Here the CDR3 reads CASSLGRGTEAFF. The CDR3, as DNA: TGTGCCAGCAGTTTAGGCAGGGGCACTGAAGCTTTCTTT.

The chain links TRBV5-1 to TRBJ2-1; 7 positions match TRBD1. Germline loops: CDR1 SGHRS, CDR2 YFSETQ. V trimming: 7 bases; J trimming: 0 bases; junction bases outside the gene matches: 4. There are 14 residues in the CDR3. The chain's CDR3 is CASVRDSSYNEQFF. The CDR3, as DNA: TGCGCCAGCGTCCGGGACAGCTCCTACAATGAGCAGTTCTTC.